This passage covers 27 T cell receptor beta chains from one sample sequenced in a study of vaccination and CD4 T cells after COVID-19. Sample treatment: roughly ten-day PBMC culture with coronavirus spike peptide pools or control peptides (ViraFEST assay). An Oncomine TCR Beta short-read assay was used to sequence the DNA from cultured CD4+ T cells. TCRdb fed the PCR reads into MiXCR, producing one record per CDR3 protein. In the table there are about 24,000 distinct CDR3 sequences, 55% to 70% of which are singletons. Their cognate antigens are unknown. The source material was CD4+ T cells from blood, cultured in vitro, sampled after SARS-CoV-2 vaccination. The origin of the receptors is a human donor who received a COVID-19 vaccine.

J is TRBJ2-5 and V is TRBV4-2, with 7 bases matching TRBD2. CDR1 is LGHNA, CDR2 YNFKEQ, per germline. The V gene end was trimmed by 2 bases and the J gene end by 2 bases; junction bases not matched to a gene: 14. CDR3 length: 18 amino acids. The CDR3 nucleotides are TGTGCCAGCAGCCAATCTACCTTTGGTGGCGGGGGACAAGAGACCCAGTACTTC. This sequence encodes CASSQSTFGGGGQETQYF.

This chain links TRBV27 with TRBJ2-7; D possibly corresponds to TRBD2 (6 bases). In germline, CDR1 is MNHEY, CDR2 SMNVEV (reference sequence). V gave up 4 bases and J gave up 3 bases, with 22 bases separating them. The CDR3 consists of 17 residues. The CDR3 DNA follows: TGTGCCAGCAGTTCCGACAGTACCTGGCGGGGTGTCTACGAGCAGTACTTC. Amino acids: CASSSDSTWRGVYEQYF.

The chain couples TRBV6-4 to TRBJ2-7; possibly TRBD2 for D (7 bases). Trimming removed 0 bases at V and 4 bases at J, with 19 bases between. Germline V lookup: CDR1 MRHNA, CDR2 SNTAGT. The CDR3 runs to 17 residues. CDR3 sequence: CASSDSWGGTRLYEQYF. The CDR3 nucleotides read TGTGCCAGCAGTGACTCGTGGGGGGGGACACGATTGTACGAGCAGTACTTC.

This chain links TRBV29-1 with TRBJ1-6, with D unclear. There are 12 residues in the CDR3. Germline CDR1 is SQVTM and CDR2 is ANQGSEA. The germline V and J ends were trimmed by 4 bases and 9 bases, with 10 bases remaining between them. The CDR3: CSVADMGSPLHF. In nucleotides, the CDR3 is TGCAGCGTTGCAGACATGGGTTCACCCCTCCACTTT.

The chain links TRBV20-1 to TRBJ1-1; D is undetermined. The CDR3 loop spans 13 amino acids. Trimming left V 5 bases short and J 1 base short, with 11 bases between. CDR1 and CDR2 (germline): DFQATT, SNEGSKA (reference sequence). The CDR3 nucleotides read TGCAGTGCTTCACTGGACGAGAACACTGAAGCTTTCTTT. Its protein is CSASLDENTEAFF.

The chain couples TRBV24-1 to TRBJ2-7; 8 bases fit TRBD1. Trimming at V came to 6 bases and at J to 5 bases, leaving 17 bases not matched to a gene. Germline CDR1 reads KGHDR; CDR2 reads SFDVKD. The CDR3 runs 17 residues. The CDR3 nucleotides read TGTGCCACCAGTCCTCATCGACAGGGGAGTTTAGGTGACGAGCAGTACTTC. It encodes CATSPHRQGSLGDEQYF.

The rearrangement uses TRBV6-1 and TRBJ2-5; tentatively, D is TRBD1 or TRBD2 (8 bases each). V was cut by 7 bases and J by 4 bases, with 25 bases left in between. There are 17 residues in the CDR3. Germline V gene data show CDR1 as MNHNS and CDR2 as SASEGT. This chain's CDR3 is CASISGTGIGRGETQYF. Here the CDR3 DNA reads TGTGCCAGCATCTCGGGGACAGGCATCGGGAGGGGAGAGACCCAGTACTTC.

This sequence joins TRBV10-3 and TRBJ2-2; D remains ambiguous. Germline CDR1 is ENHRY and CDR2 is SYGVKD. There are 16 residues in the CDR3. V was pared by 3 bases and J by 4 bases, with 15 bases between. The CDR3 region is CAISEDGAARTGELFF. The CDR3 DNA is TGTGCCATCAGTGAAGATGGAGCAGCACGCACCGGGGAGCTGTTTTTT.

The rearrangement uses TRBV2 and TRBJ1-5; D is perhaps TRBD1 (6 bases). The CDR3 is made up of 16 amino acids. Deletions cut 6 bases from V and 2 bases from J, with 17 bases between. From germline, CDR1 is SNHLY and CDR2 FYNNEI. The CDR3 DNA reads TGTGCCAGCAGCGCCCCCGGGGGGCGCGGCAATCAGCCCCAGCATTTT. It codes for CASSAPGGRGNQPQHF.

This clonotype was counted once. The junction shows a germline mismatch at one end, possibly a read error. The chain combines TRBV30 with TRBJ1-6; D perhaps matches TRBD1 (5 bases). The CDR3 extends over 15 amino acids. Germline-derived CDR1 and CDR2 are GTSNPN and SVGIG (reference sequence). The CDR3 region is CAWSDRGGYNSPLHF. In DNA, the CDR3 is TGTGCCTGGAGCGATCGGGGCGGCTATAATTCACCTCTCCACTTT.

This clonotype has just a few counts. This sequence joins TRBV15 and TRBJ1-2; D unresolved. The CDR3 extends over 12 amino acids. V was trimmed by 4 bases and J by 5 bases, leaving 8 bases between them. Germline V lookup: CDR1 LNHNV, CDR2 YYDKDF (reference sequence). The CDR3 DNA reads TGTGCCACCAGCACGGACGATTATGGCTACACCTTC. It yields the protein CATSTDDYGYTF.

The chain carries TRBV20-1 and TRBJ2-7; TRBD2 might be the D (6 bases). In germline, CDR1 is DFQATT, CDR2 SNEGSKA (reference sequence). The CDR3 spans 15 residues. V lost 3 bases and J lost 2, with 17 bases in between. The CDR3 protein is CSASPWGTATYEQYF. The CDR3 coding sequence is TGCAGTGCTAGTCCTTGGGGGACTGCCACCTACGAGCAGTACTTC.

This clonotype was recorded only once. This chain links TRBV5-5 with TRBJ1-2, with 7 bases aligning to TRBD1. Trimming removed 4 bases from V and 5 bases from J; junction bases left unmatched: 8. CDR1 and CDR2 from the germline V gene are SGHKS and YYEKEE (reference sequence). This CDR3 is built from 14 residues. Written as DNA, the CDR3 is TGTGCCAGCAGCAAAAGGGACAGTGGATATGGCTACACCTTC. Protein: CASSKRDSGYGYTF.

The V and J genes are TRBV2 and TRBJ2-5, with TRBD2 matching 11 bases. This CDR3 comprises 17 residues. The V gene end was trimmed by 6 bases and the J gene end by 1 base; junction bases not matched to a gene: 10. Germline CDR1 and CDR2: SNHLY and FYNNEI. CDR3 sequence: CASRRSSGGPSQETQYF. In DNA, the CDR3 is TGTGCCAGCAGGCGATCTAGCGGGGGGCCCAGCCAAGAGACCCAGTACTTC.

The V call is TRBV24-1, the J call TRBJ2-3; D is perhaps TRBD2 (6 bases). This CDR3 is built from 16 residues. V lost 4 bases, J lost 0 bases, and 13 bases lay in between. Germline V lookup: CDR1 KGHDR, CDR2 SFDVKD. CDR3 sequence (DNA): TGTGCCACCAGTGACTCTCTAGCGACTAGCACAGATACGCAGTATTTT. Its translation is CATSDSLATSTDTQYF.

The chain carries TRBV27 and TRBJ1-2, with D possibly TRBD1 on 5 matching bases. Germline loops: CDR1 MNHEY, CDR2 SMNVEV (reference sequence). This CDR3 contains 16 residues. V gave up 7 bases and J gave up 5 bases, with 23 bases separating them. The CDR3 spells CASTNWEGRHYYGYTF. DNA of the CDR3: TGTGCCAGCACCAATTGGGAGGGGCGGCACTATTATGGCTACACCTTC.

The CDR3 sequence is CASGRVYGYTF. CDR3 sequence (DNA): TGTGCCAGCGGCAGGGTCTATGGCTACACCTTC. V and J are TRBV6-1 and TRBJ1-2; the D gene is possibly TRBD1 (5 bases). The CDR3 contains 11 residues. V was trimmed by 8 bases and J by 4 bases, leaving 8 bases between them. Germline lookup yields CDR1 MNHNS and CDR2 SASEGT.

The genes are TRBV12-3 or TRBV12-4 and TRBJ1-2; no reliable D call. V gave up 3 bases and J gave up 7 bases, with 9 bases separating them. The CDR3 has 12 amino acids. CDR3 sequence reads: CASSFTVGGYTF. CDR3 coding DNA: TGTGCCAGCAGTTTCACAGTGGGTGGCTACACCTTC.

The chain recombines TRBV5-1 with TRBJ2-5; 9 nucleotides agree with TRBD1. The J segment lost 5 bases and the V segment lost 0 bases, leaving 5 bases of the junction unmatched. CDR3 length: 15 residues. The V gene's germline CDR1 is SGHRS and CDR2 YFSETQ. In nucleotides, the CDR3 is TGCGCCAGCAGCTTGGGGACAGGGGCAGGGGAGACCCAGTACTTC. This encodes CASSLGTGAGETQYF.

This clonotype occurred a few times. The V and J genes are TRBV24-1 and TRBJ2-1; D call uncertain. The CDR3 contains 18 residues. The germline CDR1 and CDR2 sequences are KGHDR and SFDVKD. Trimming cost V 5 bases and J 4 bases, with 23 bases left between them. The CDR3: CATSASTPAQHTYNEQFF. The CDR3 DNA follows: TGTGCCACCAGTGCCTCCACCCCCGCACAGCATACATACAATGAGCAGTTCTTC.

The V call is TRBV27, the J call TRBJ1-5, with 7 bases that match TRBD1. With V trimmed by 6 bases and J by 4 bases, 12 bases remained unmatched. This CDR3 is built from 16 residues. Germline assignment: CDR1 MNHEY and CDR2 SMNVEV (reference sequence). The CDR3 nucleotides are TGTGCCAGCAGCTCGACCGGGACAGAAACAAATCAGCCCCAGCATTTT. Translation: CASSSTGTETNQPQHF.

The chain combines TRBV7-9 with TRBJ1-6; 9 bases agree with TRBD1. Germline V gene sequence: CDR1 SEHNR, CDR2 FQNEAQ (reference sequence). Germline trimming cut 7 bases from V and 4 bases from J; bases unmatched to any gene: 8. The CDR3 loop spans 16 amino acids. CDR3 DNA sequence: TGTGCCAGCACCCAGGGACAGGGAAGGTATAATTCACCCCTCCACTTT. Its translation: CASTQGQGRYNSPLHF.

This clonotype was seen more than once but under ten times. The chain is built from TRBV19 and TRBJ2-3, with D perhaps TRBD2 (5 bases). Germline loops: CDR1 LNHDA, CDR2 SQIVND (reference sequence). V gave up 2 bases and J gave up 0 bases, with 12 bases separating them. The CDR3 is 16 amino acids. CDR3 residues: CASSISPGSSTDTQYF. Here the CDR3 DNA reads TGTGCCAGTAGTATAAGCCCGGGATCTAGCACAGATACGCAGTATTTT.

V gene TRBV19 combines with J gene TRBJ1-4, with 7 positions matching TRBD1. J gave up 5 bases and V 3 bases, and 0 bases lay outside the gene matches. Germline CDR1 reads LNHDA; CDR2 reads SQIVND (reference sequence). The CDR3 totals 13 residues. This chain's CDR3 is CASSMDRNEKLFF. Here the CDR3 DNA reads TGTGCCAGTAGTATGGACAGGAATGAAAAACTGTTTTTT.

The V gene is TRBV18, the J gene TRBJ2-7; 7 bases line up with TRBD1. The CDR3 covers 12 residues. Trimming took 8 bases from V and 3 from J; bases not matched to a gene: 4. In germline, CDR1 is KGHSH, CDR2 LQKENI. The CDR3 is CASGQVRYEQYF. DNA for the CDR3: TGTGCCAGCGGACAGGTACGCTACGAGCAGTACTTC.

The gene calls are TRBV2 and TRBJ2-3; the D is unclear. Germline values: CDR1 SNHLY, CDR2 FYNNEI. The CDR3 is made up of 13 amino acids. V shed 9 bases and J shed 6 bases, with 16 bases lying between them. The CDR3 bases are TGTGCCAGTAGGTTCGACACGGATGATACGCAGTATTTT. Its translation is CASRFDTDDTQYF. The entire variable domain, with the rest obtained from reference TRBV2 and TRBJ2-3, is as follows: EPEVTQTPSHQVTQMGQEVILRCVPISNHLYFYWYRQILGQKVEFLVSFYNNEISEKSEIFDDQFSVERPDGSNFTLKIRSTKLEDSAMYFCASRFDTDDTQYFGPGTRLTVL.

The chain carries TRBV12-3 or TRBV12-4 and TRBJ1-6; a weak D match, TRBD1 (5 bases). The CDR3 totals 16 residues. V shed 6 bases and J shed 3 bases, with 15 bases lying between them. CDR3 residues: CASSVAGRIYNSPLHF. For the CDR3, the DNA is TGTGCCAGCAGCGTTGCGGGACGGATCTATAATTCACCCCTCCACTTT.